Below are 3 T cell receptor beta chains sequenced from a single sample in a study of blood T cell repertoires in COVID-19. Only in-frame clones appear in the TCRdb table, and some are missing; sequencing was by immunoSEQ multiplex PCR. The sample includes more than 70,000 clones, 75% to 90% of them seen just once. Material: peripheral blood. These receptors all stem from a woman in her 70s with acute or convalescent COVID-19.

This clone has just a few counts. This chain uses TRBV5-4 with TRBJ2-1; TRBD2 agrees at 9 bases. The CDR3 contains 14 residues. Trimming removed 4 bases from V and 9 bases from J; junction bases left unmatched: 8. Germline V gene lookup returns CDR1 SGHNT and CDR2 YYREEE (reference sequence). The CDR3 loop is CASSRGTSTSEQFF. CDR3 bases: TGTGCCAGCAGCCGCGGGACTAGCACCAGTGAGCAGTTCTTC.

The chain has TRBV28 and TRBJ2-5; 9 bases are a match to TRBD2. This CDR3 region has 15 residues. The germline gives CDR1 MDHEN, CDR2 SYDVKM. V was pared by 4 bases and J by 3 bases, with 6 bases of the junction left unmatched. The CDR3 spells CASSSRLAAKETQYF. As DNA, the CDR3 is TGTGCCAGCAGTTCCCGACTAGCGGCAAAAGAGACCCAGTACTTC. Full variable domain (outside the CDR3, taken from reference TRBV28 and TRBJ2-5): DVKVTQSSRYLVKRTGEKVFLECVQDMDHENMFWYRQDPGLGLRLIYFSYDVKMKEKGDIPEGYSVSREKKERFSLILESASTNQTSMYLCASSSRLAAKETQYFGPGTRLLVL.

CDR3 in amino acids: CASSREQGNLLGNTIYF. CDR3 DNA: TGTGCCAGCAGCAGGGAACAGGGGAACCTTCTTGGAAACACCATATATTTT. The chain recombines TRBV7-6 with TRBJ1-3; 7 bases agree with TRBD1. The CDR3 is 17 residues long. J was trimmed by 3 bases and V by 5 bases; bases with no gene match: 13. The germline V gene has CDR1 SGHVS and CDR2 FNYEAQ.